Sequencing of this T cell receptor (beta chain) was carried out in a study of shared clonotypes between healthy human individuals. Genomic DNA belonging to each subset was distributed in equal measure over several immunoSEQ plates. Only in-frame clones appear in the TCRdb table, and some are missing; sequencing was by immunoSEQ multiplex PCR. The sample lists 2 million to 3 million clones; 80% to 95% were seen once. Findings of the study overall: A limitation of the genetic and exposure-history diversity represented arose from few donors.

Remarks on this clone: What it binds is not known.

The V gene lost 3 bases and the J gene lost 4 bases, with 15 bases spanning the gap. This CDR3 is 15 amino acids long. CDR1 SNHLY and CDR2 FYNNEI come from the germline V gene. Sequenced material: naive CD4+ T cells from PBMCs. Regarding subset: CD45RA+ positively selected. This chain uses TRBV2 with TRBJ1-2; D is possibly TRBD1 (5 bases). This TCR came from a man younger than 30 in good health. Some clones in this sample may be carry-over from other donors' samples. CDR3 coding DNA: TGTGCCAGCAGTGAGGGGGGAAACGGTGGCTATGGCTACACCTTC. It specifies CASSEGGNGGYGYTF. The variable domain in full, with the rest retrieved from reference TRBV2 and TRBJ1-2, is EPEVTQTPSHQVTQMGQEVILRCVPISNHLYFYWYRQILGQKVEFLVSFYNNEISEKSEIFDDQFSVERPDGSNFTLKIRSTKLEDSAMYFCASSEGGNGGYGYTFGSGTRLTVV.